The clone carrying this T cell receptor (beta chain) was observed a single time. The sample comes from a study of cytomegalovirus exposure and HLA in healthy donors. PCR employed 60 Vbeta and 13 Jbeta primers. This table comes from immunoSEQ multiplex PCR, and its TCRdb copy is limited to in-frame clones, with some not included. The repertoire holds around 150,000 clones, with about 80% as singletons. Germline V lookup: CDR1 MGHDK, CDR2 SYGVNS. CDR3 size: 14 residues. The chain recombines TRBV25-1 with TRBJ2-5, with 8 bases identical to TRBD2. The last part of the DNA fits TRBJ2-7 better; the J call may be wrong. The sequence was collected from a male donor in good health and CMV-seronegative. The sequenced sample consisted of PBMCs. This CDR3 is CASTPGGASYEQYF. The CDR3 DNA sequence: TGTGCCAGCACTCCGGGGGGGGCTTCCTACGAGCAGTACTTC.